This TCR beta chain was recovered during a study of cytomegalovirus exposure and HLA in healthy donors. Looking at the study overall: Earlier, 110 million or so unique TCR beta sequences were recovered from 200 million or so T cells by an analysis.

The PCR made use of 60 Vbeta and 13 Jbeta primers. Using immunoSEQ multiplex PCR, the repertoire was profiled, and TCRdb retains in-frame clones only, with some absent. The sample consists of under 200,000 clones, around 77% of them appearing once. Study-wide points: CMV serostatus was the sole immune exposure information available. Later on, an analysis showed TCR association rates differing by HLA locus, with DRB1 the most and HLA-C the fewest.

In the case of this clone: The antigen is not known.

V was clipped by 3 bases and J by 14 bases, with 20 bases between them. This CDR3 is 14 amino acids long. Germline V lookup: CDR1 KGHSH, CDR2 LQKENI. These donors counted as nominally healthy when sampled, but unrecorded immune exposures were likely. Material for sequencing was PBMCs. J is TRBJ2-4 and V is TRBV18; perhaps TRBD2 as D (5 bases). This sequence was found in a woman in her forties or fifties in good health and CMV-seropositive. CDR3 residues: CASSPGKETALEYF. The CDR3 DNA reads as TGTGCCAGCTCACCCGGGAAAGAAACGGCCCTAGAGTACTTC.